Listed here are 20 T cell receptor beta chains from one sample, sequenced in a study of blood T cell repertoires in COVID-19. Assay: immunoSEQ multiplex PCR; the TCRdb copy retains only in-frame clones and omits some. The sample consists of 200,000 to 250,000 clones, 86% of them appearing once. Sequencing was carried out using peripheral blood. The receptors originated from a woman in her fifties or sixties with COVID-19, enrolled during active disease.

The chain carries TRBV19 and TRBJ2-1; no definite D call. Trimming took 5 bases from V and 6 from J, leaving 14 bases between them. CDR1 and CDR2 from the germline V gene are LNHDA and SQIVND (reference sequence). The CDR3 is 14 amino acids. CDR3 region: CASSPLSRSNEQFF. CDR3 nucleotides: TGTGCCAGTAGTCCCCTCTCTAGATCCAATGAGCAGTTCTTC.

In this sample, this clone turned up a few times. The CDR3: CSASGASSPYGYTF. The DNA for the CDR3 is TGCAGTGCTAGTGGCGCGTCCTCCCCCTATGGCTACACCTTC. The chain couples TRBV20-1 to TRBJ1-2; D is unresolved. This CDR3 has 14 residues. V was pared by 3 bases and J by 4 bases, with 15 bases between. The V gene's germline CDR1 is DFQATT and CDR2 SNEGSKA (reference sequence).

The rearrangement links TRBV4-1 to TRBJ1-5, with D tentatively TRBD1 (6 bases). Germline values: CDR1 MGHRA, CDR2 YSYEKL. The V gene lost 4 bases and the J gene lost 4 bases, with 14 bases spanning the gap. The CDR3 is made up of 15 amino acids. CDR3 sequence (DNA): TGCGCCAGCAGCCGGGACAAGCTGATTAATCAGCCCCAGCATTTT. The encoded protein is CASSRDKLINQPQHF.

CDR3 DNA sequence: TGTGCCAGCAGTTACAATAGCGGGGGGGCCCGGACCGGGGAGCTGTTTTTT. It specifies CASSYNSGGARTGELFF. The V and J genes are TRBV6-2 or TRBV6-3 and TRBJ2-2; 11 bases align to TRBD2. The CDR3 covers 17 residues. Germline values: CDR1 MNHEY, CDR2 SVGEGT. V was pared by 2 bases and J by 5 bases, with 7 bases of the junction left unmatched.

The J gene is TRBJ2-5, the V gene TRBV6-5; 7 nucleotides line up with TRBD1. The CDR3 is 15 residues long. J was trimmed by 7 bases and V by 0 bases; bases with no gene match: 8. CDR1 and CDR2 from the germline V gene are MNHEY and SVGAGI. In DNA form, the CDR3 reads TGTGCCAGCAGTTACTCGGTCGGACAGGCCGGGACCCAGTACTTC. Its translation: CASSYSVGQAGTQYF.

J is TRBJ2-1 and V is TRBV30; 11 bases agree with TRBD2. V lost 4 bases and J lost 0; bases outside the gene matches: 5. The CDR3 spans 16 residues. From germline, CDR1 is GTSNPN and CDR2 SVGIG (reference sequence). The CDR3 region has the DNA TGTGCCTGGACTAGCGGGGGGCCGAGCTCCTACAATGAGCAGTTCTTC. Its translation: CAWTSGGPSSYNEQFF. Complete variable domain (other parts from reference TRBV30 and TRBJ2-1): SQTIHQWPATLVQPVGSPLSLECTVEGTSNPNLYWYRQAAGRGLQLLFYSVGIGQISSEVPQNLSASRPQDRQFILSSKKLLLSDSGFYLCAWTSGGPSSYNEQFFGPGTRLTVL.

This chain connects TRBV7-8 to TRBJ1-2, with a weak D call TRBD1 (6 bases). There are 14 residues in the CDR3. Germline V gives CDR1 SGHVS, CDR2 FQNEAQ. Trimming stripped 0 bases from V and 4 bases from J, with 9 bases between. In DNA, the CDR3 is TGTGCCAGCAGCTTAGCTGGACAGCGCTATGGCTACACCTTC. Its protein is CASSLAGQRYGYTF.

This chain links TRBV4-1 with TRBJ2-3; D is perhaps TRBD2 (5 bases). The CDR3 covers 15 residues. Trimming cost V 3 bases and J 0 bases, with 10 bases left between them. Germline lookup yields CDR1 MGHRA and CDR2 YSYEKL. Here the CDR3 DNA reads TGCGCCAGCAGCCACAGGACTGGGAGCACAGATACGCAGTATTTT. Amino acid sequence: CASSHRTGSTDTQYF.

The V and J genes are TRBV5-5 and TRBJ2-1; a weak D match, TRBD1 (5 bases). V was pared by 2 bases and J by 7 bases, with 10 bases between. The CDR3 is 13 residues long. Germline V gene sequence: CDR1 SGHKS, CDR2 YYEKEE (reference sequence). The CDR3 sequence is CASSLTGRNEQFF. DNA of the CDR3: TGTGCCAGCAGCTTAACAGGAAGGAATGAGCAGTTCTTC.

Written as DNA, the CDR3 is TGCGCCAGCAGCTTAACAGGGAATGGAAACACCATATATTTT. It specifies CASSLTGNGNTIYF. This rearrangement joins TRBV5-1 to TRBJ1-3, with D tentatively TRBD1 (6 bases). The CDR3 totals 14 residues. Germline V lookup: CDR1 SGHRS, CDR2 YFSETQ. V dropped 2 bases and J dropped 3 bases, with 9 bases sitting between them.

The CDR3 bases are TGTGCCAGCAGTTTGAATAGCGGGGGGGGGTATAATTCACCCCTCCACTTT. Residues: CASSLNSGGGYNSPLHF. This sequence joins TRBV27 and TRBJ1-6; weak D call: TRBD1 (5 bases). The V gene lost 3 bases and the J gene lost 4 bases, with 16 bases spanning the gap. CDR1 and CDR2 from the germline V gene are MNHEY and SMNVEV (reference sequence). The CDR3 covers 17 residues.

The V call is TRBV5-1, the J call TRBJ2-1; the D gene is possibly TRBD1 (6 bases). The CDR3 sequence is 13 residues long. CDR1 SGHRS and CDR2 YFSETQ come from the germline V gene. V was shortened by 3 bases and J by 6 bases, with 10 bases between the two germline ends. The CDR3 spells CASSSTGFNEQFF. CDR3 nucleotides: TGCGCCAGCAGCTCGACAGGATTCAATGAGCAGTTCTTC.

The rearrangement joins TRBV15 to TRBJ2-7, with D unclear. Germline V gene data show CDR1 as LNHNV and CDR2 as YYDKDF (reference sequence). The V end lost 0 bases, the J end lost 4 bases, and 13 bases lay between the germline ends. The CDR3 loop spans 15 amino acids. CDR3 loop: CATSRDRAENYEQYF. The DNA of the CDR3 is TGTGCCACCAGCAGAGATCGTGCAGAAAATTACGAGCAGTACTTC.

The gene calls are TRBV5-1 and TRBJ2-7; TRBD2 is a possible D gene (7 bases). The CDR3 spans 14 residues. Germline V gene lookup returns CDR1 SGHRS and CDR2 YFSETQ. V lost 5 bases to trimming and J lost 2 bases, with 14 bases between them. The CDR3 reads CASSTRGAAYEQYF. CDR3 DNA sequence: TGCGCCAGCAGTACCCGGGGGGCTGCCTACGAGCAGTACTTC.

V usage is TRBV6-5 and J usage is TRBJ2-7; TRBD2 matches 8 bases. Looked up from germline, CDR1 is MNHEY and CDR2 is SVGAGI. CDR3 length: 14 residues. V shed 5 bases, J shed 0 bases, and the junction held 3 bases outside the gene matches. CDR3 in amino acids: CASSQRGSSYEQYV. In DNA, the CDR3 is TGTGCCAGCAGTCAGCGGGGGAGCTCCTACGAGCAGTACGTC.

V usage is TRBV7-3 and J usage is TRBJ2-1, with 7 bases identical to TRBD1. CDR3 length: 14 amino acids. The V and J ends lost 6 bases and 2 bases, in that order; junction bases with no gene match: 4. Germline V gene data show CDR1 as SGHTA and CDR2 as FQGTGA. The CDR3 here is CASSPTGPYNEQFF. Written as DNA, the CDR3 is TGTGCCAGCAGTCCGACAGGGCCCTACAATGAGCAGTTCTTC.

This clone was detected once. J is TRBJ1-5 and V is TRBV11-2; TRBD1 might be the D (6 bases). The CDR3 sequence is 15 residues long. The V end lost 2 bases, the J end lost 6 bases, and 14 bases lay between the germline ends. Germline lookup yields CDR1 SGHAT and CDR2 FQNNGV. The CDR3 protein is CASSLSRGDGQPQHF. In nucleotides, the CDR3 is TGTGCCAGCAGCTTAAGCAGGGGTGATGGTCAGCCCCAGCATTTT.

This clone appeared a single time. This rearrangement joins TRBV5-6 to TRBJ1-1; 9 nucleotides match TRBD1. Per the germline V gene, CDR1 is SGHDT and CDR2 is YYEEEE. This CDR3 contains 15 residues. After removal of 4 bases from V and 0 bases from J, the junction contained 4 bases not matched to a gene. The CDR3 DNA reads TGTGCCAGCAGCACCTGGACAGGGGTGAACACTGAAGCTTTCTTT. Protein sequence: CASSTWTGVNTEAFF.

The gene calls are TRBV7-2 and TRBJ1-2, with a tentative D call TRBD1 (6 bases). The germline CDR1 and CDR2 sequences are SGHTA and FQGNSA. V was cut by 4 bases and J by 2 bases, with 14 bases left in between. This CDR3 spans 15 amino acids. The CDR3 DNA follows: TGTGCCAGCAGCTACCTGGGACAAAGAAACTATGGCTACACCTTC. Translated, it gives CASSYLGQRNYGYTF.

The chain couples TRBV14 to TRBJ2-7; 12 nucleotides agree with TRBD1. The CDR3 sequence is 13 residues long. CDR1 and CDR2 (germline): SGHDN, FVKESK. Trimming removed 8 bases from V and 6 bases from J; junction bases left unmatched: 5. In DNA form, the CDR3 reads TGTGCCAGCGCCGGGACAGGGGGCTTCGAGCAGTACTTC. It encodes CASAGTGGFEQYF. Together with reference TRBV14 and TRBJ2-7, the CDR3 gives the full variable domain: EAGVTQFPSHSVIEKGQTVTLRCDPISGHDNLYWYRRVMGKEIKFLLHFVKESKQDESGMPNNRFLAERTGGTYSTLKVQPAELEDSGVYFCASAGTGGFEQYFGPGTRLTVT.